Listed here is a single T cell receptor (beta chain). CDR1 is LNHDA and CDR2 is SQIVND in the germline V gene (reference sequence). This CDR3 contains 15 residues. J was trimmed by 2 bases and V by 6 bases; bases with no gene match: 6. The sample is drawn from a study of blood T cell repertoires in COVID-19. As originally analysed: Using reference gene primer amplification, nucleated cell counts were estimated. Method: immunoSEQ multiplex PCR; TCRdb's copy keeps in-frame clones and lacks some. V, J and clone size were drawn from that table, and D and trimming were deduced from the DNA. The sample includes 150,000 to 200,000 clones, about four fifths of them seen just once.

The chain is built from TRBV19 and TRBJ2-7; 11 nucleotides match TRBD2. The origin of this receptor is a man between 70 and 80 years old who had recovered from COVID-19. Input material: peripheral blood. CDR3 sequence reads: CASRKGLAETYEQYF. The CDR3 bases are TGTGCCAGTAGAAAGGGACTAGCGGAGACCTACGAGCAGTACTTC.